This T cell receptor beta chain was sequenced in a study of blood T cell repertoires in COVID-19. Looking at the study overall: COVID-19 samples, acute and convalescent, were from the United States, Italy and Spain. The cDNA or gDNA used as material had been derived from T cells, B-cell-depleted T cells, or PBMCs.

Per the study methods: Estimation of nucleated cell counts relied on the amplification of reference gene primers. Data came from immunoSEQ multiplex PCR; TCRdb stores just in-frame clones and leaves some out. V and J calls and clone size are copied from that table; D and trimming were computed from the DNA. The repertoire has roughly 86,000 clones, roughly 86% of them found once; the top ten carry about 5%. The length of the CDR3 is 14 residues. The germline gives CDR1 MNHEY, CDR2 SVGAGI. V shed 7 bases and J 1 base; nucleotides not matched to a gene: 5. The V gene is TRBV6-5, the J gene TRBJ1-1, with 8 bases identical to TRBD1. This sequence was found in a man between 45 and 60 years old with active or convalescent COVID-19. The material sequenced was peripheral blood. The CDR3 loop is CASTLGTGNTEAFF. The CDR3 DNA follows: TGTGCCAGCACCCTAGGGACAGGGAACACTGAAGCTTTCTTT.